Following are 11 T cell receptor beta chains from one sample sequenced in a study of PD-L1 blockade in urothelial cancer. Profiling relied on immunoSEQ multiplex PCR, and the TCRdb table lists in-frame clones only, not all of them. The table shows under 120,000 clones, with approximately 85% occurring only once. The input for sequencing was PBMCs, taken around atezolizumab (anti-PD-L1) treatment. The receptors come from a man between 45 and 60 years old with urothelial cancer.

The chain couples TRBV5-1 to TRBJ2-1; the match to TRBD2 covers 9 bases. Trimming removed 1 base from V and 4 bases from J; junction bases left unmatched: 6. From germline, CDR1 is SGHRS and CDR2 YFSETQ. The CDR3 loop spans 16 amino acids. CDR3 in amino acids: CASSLFSSGAYNEQFF. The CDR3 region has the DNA TGCGCCAGCAGCTTGTTTTCTAGCGGGGCTTACAATGAGCAGTTCTTC. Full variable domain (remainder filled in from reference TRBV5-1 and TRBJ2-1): KAGVTQTPRYLIKTRGQQVTLSCSPISGHRSVSWYQQTPGQGLQFLFEYFSETQRNKGNFPGRFSGRQFSNSRSEMNVSTLELGDSALYLCASSLFSSGAYNEQFFGPGTRLTVL.

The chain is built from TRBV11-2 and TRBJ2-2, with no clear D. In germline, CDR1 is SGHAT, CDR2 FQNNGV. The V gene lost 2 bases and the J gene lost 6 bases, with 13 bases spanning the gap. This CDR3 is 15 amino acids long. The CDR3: CASSLLARAAGELFF. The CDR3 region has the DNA TGTGCCAGCAGCTTACTGGCCCGTGCGGCCGGGGAGCTGTTTTTT.

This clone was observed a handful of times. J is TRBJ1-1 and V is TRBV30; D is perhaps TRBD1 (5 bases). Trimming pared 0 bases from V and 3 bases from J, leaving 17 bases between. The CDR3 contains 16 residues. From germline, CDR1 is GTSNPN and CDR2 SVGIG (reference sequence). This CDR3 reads CAWSVRQLLGDTEAFF. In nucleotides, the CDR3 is TGTGCCTGGAGTGTACGACAGCTCCTTGGGGACACTGAAGCTTTCTTT.

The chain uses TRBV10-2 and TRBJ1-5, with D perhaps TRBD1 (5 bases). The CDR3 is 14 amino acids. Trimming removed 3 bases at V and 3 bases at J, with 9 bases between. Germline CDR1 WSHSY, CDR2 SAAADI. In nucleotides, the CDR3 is TGCGCCAGCAGTGATGGAGGGGACAATCAGCCCCAGCATTTT. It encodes CASSDGGDNQPQHF.

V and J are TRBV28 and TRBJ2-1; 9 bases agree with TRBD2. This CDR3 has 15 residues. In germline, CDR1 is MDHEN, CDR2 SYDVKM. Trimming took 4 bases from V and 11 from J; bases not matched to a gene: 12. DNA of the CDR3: TGTGCCAGCAGTTCCCGACGGCGGGAGGGCCCTAAGCAGTTCTTC. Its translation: CASSSRRREGPKQFF.

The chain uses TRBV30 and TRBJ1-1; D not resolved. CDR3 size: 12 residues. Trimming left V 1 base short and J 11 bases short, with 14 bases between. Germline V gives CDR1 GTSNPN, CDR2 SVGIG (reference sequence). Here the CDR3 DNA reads TGTGCCTGGAGTGGACCGGGAGGGTCTGCTTTCTTT. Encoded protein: CAWSGPGGSAFF.

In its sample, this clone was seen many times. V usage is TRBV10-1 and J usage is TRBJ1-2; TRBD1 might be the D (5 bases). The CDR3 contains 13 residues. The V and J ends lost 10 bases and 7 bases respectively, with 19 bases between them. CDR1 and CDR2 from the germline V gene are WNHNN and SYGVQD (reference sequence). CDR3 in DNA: TGCGCCAAAGCGAGGACCAGGGATTGTGGCTACACCTTC. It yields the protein CAKARTRDCGYTF.

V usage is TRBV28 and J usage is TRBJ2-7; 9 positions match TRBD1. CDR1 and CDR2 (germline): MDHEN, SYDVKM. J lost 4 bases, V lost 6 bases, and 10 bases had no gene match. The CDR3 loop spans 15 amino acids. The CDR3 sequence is CASRSETGGSYEQYF. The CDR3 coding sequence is TGTGCCAGCAGATCCGAAACAGGGGGCTCGTACGAGCAGTACTTC.

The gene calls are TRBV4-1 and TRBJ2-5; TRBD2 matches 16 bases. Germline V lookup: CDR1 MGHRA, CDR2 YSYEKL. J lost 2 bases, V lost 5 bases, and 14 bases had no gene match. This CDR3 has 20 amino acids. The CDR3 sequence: CASSEEHGTSGRASQETQYF. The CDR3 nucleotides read TGCGCCAGCAGCGAGGAACACGGGACTAGCGGGAGGGCCTCTCAAGAGACCCAGTACTTC.

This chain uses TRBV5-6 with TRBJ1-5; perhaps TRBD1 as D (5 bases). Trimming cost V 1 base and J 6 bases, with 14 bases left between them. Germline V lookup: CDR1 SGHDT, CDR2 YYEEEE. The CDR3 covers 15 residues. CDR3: CASSLFTQGGQPQHF. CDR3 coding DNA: TGTGCCAGCAGCTTGTTTACCCAGGGCGGTCAGCCCCAGCATTTT.

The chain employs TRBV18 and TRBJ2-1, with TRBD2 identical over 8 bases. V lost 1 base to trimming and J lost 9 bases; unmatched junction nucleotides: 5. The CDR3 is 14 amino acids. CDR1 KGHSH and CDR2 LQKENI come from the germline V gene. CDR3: CASSPRSGGPEQFF. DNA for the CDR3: TGTGCCAGCTCACCACGGAGCGGGGGTCCTGAGCAGTTCTTC.